The entry that follows covers one T cell receptor (beta chain) sequence. The antigen this receptor binds is unknown. A much larger clone differs from this one at a single base, so this may be a read error. The sample is drawn from a study of T cell repertoires in cytomegalovirus infection (dated by TCRdb to about 2019). Background on the whole study: Recently identified HLA-C-restricted CMV epitopes, whose presentation resists viral immunomodulation, were targeted by peptide stimulations together with well-studied HLA-B-restricted epitopes. Because public TCR beta signatures pointed to carriage of CMV infection together with the matching HLA type, the HLA type of each donor mattered for the analysis.

The CDR3 contains 14 residues, cysteine and phenylalanine counted. Only CDR3 DNA remains: 42 bases, in frame from the first base. V was cut back by 7 bases and J by 7 bases, leaving a gap of 14 bases between them. The germline V gene provides CDR1 SGHVS and CDR2 FNYEAQ. The treatment or condition label, read with the paper, signifies: in vitro stimulation with specific CMV peptide epitopes to enrich CMV-specific T cells. The instrument given in TCRdb is Illumina HiSeq 1500. TCRdb passed the public sequencing reads through fastp at Q25 and MiXCR, retaining productive beta sequences. Identical CDR3 proteins give one entry, which carries the most common genes and DNA. Counted in this sample were about 920,000 distinct CDR3 sequences; around 32% of them appeared once. Jointly, the top ten make up about an eighth of the sample. Summary of the overall study and its limitations: In the ex vivo response, HLA-C-restricted CMV-specific TCR beta clonotypes were dominant, and in two of eight donors the single most frequent clonotype came from this HLA-C-restricted group. Cumulative frequency of public TCR beta family members discriminated carriers of CMV infection plus the relevant HLA type in this cohort and an independent roughly 340-donor cohort.

The chain was built from TRBV7-6 and TRBJ1-6, and TRBD1 may be the D gene, going by 5 matching bases. The receptor was isolated from a human donor in good health (CMV status not recorded). Some clones in this sample may be carry-over from other donors' samples. Material: cultured CD8+ T cells from PBMCs, obtained from culture after CMV antigen stimulation. The CDR3 has the sequence CASNLGPRNSPLHF. The sequenced DNA is TGTGCCAGCAACTTGGGACCTAGGAATTCACCCCTCCACTTT.